Presented here are 7 T cell receptor beta chains from one specimen sequenced in a study of CD8+ T cells in alopecia areata. The authors extracted RNA and reverse transcribed it into cDNA as the sequencing template. Profiled with immunoSEQ multiplex PCR; TCRdb holds only in-frame clones, not every one. The sample lists about 140,000 clones, approximately 51% occurring once. This specimen consisted of CD4+ T cells sorted from blood, obtained at week 0. The source is a human donor with alopecia areata.

V gene TRBV4-2 combines with J gene TRBJ2-3; 9 nucleotides line up with TRBD2. The J segment lost 3 bases and the V segment lost 3 bases, leaving 4 bases of the junction unmatched. The CDR3 covers 15 residues. Germline V gene lookup returns CDR1 LGHNA and CDR2 YNFKEQ. This chain's CDR3 is CASSQLTSGTDTQYF. CDR3 nucleotide sequence: TGTGCCAGCAGCCAGTTGACTAGCGGAACAGATACGCAGTATTTT.

The chain joins TRBV19 to TRBJ2-2, with TRBD1 matching 8 bases. The germline V gene encodes CDR1 LNHDA and CDR2 SQIVND (reference sequence). V gave up 4 bases and J gave up 4 bases; unmatched junction bases: 2. This CDR3 contains 14 residues. CDR3 coding DNA: TGTGCCAGTAGTACAACAGGGGGCACCGGGGAGCTGTTTTTT. This translates into CASSTTGGTGELFF.

CDR3 nucleotides: TGTGCCAGCAGTTTACCAGGGATTGGGAACACTGAAGCTTTCTTT. Encoded protein: CASSLPGIGNTEAFF. The V and J genes are TRBV28 and TRBJ1-1, with a tentative D call TRBD1 (5 bases). Per germline, CDR1 MDHEN and CDR2 SYDVKM. This CDR3 spans 15 amino acids. With 2 bases removed from V and 1 base from J, the gap between germline ends came to 11 bases.

The CDR3: CASSISGDVDEQYF. The CDR3 DNA sequence: TGTGCCAGTAGTATTTCCGGGGACGTAGACGAGCAGTACTTC. The gene calls are TRBV19 and TRBJ2-7; D is perhaps TRBD1 or TRBD2 (5 bases each). CDR1 and CDR2 (germline): LNHDA, SQIVND (reference sequence). Trimming shortened V by 3 bases and J by 5 bases, and 14 bases separated the two germline ends. The CDR3 runs 14 residues.

Only a few counts were recorded for this clone. The rearrangement links TRBV29-1 to TRBJ2-4; D ambiguous. V was cut by 6 bases and J by 2 bases, with 11 bases left in between. Per the germline V gene, CDR1 is SQVTM and CDR2 is ANQGSEA. The CDR3 runs to 13 residues. The CDR3 DNA sequence: TGCAGCGTCGGTTCGGGTCCCAAAAACATTCAGTACTTC. Its translation: CSVGSGPKNIQYF.

The V and J genes are TRBV2 and TRBJ2-3; unclear D gene. The V gene lost 3 bases and the J gene lost 4 bases, with 8 bases spanning the gap. The CDR3 contains 13 residues. Germline V gene lookup returns CDR1 SNHLY and CDR2 FYNNEI. The CDR3 loop is CASSEGMSDTQYF. CDR3 bases: TGTGCCAGCAGTGAGGGCATGTCAGATACGCAGTATTTT.

J is TRBJ2-6 and V is TRBV2; D unclear. V lost 6 bases, J lost 0 bases, and 9 bases lay in between. Germline lookup yields CDR1 SNHLY and CDR2 FYNNEI. CDR3 length equals 15 residues. In DNA, the CDR3 is TGTGCCAGCAGCCCCGACGACTCTGGGGCCAACGTCCTGACTTTC. Translated, it gives CASSPDDSGANVLTF.